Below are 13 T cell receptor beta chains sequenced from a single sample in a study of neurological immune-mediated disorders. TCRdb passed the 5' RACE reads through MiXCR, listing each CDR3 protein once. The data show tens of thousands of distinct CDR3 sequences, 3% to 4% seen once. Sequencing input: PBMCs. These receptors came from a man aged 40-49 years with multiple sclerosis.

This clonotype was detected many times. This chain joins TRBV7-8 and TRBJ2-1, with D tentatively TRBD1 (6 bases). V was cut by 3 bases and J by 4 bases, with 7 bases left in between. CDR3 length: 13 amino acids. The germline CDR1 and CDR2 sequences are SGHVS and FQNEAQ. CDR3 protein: CASSLGAYNEQFF. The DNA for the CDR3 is TGTGCCAGCAGCTTGGGGGCTTACAATGAGCAGTTCTTC.

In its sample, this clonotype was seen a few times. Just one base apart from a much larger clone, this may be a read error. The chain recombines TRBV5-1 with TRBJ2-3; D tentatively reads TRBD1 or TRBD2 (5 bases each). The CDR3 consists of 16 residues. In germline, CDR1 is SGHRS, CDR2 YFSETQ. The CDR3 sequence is CASSSTGTAITDTRYF. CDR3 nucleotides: TGCGCCAGCAGCTCGACCGGGACGGCCATCACAGATACGCGGTATTTT.

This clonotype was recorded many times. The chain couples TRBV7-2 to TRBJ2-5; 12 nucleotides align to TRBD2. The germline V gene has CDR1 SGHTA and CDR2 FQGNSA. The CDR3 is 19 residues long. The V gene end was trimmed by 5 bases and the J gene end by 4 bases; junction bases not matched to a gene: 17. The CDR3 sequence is CASSLQSFASGGERETQYF. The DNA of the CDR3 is TGTGCCAGCAGCCTACAGTCGTTCGCTAGCGGGGGGGAAAGAGAGACCCAGTACTTC. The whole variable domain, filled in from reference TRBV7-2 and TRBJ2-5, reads GAGVSQSPSNKVTEKGKDVELRCDPISGHTALYWYRQSLGQGLEFLIYFQGNSAPDKSGLPSDRFSAERTGGSVSTLTIQRTQQEDSAVYLCASSLQSFASGGERETQYFGPGTRLLVL.

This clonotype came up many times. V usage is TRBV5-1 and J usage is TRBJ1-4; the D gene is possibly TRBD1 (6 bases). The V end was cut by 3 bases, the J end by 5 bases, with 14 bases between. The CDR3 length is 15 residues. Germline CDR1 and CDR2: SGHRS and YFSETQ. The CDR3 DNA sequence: TGCGCCAGCAGCTCGACAGGATATTACAATGAAAAACTGTTTTTT. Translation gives CASSSTGYYNEKLFF.

In DNA, the CDR3 is TGTGCCAGCAGCTTATTGGTGCGGGAGGGCCTCGGCACAGATACGCAGTATTTT. It encodes CASSLLVREGLGTDTQYF. The chain links TRBV7-6 to TRBJ2-3, with 9 bases fitting TRBD2. Germline-derived CDR1 and CDR2 are SGHVS and FNYEAQ. Trimming removed 2 bases from V and 1 base from J; junction bases left unmatched: 10. The CDR3 spans 18 residues.

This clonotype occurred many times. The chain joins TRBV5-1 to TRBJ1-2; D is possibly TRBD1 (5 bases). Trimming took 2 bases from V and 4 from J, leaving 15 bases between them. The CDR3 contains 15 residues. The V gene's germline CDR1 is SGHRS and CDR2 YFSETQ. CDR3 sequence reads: CASSFEGVVSYGYTF. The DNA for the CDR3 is TGCGCCAGCAGCTTCGAAGGGGTAGTAAGCTATGGCTACACCTTC.

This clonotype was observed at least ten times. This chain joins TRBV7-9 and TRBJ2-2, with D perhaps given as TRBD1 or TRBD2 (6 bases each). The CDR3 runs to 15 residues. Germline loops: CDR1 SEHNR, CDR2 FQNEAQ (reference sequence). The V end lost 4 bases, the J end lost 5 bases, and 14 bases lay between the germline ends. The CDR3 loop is CASSSTGAGTGELFF. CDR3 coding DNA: TGTGCCAGCAGCTCGACGGGGGCGGGGACCGGGGAGCTGTTTTTT.

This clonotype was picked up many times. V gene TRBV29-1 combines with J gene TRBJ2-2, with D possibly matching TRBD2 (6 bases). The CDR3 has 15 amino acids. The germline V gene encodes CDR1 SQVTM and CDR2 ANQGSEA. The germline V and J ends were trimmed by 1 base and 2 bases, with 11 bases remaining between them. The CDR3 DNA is TGCAGCGTTGAAGGGCTAGCGACTAACACCGGGGAGCTGTTTTTT. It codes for CSVEGLATNTGELFF.

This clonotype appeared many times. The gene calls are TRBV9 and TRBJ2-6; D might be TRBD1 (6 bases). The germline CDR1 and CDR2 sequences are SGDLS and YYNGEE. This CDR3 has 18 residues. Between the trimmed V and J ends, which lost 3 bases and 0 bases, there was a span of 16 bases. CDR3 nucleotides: TGTGCCAGCAGCGGTACGATACAGGGTTTCTCTGGGGCCAACGTCCTGACTTTC. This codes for CASSGTIQGFSGANVLTF.

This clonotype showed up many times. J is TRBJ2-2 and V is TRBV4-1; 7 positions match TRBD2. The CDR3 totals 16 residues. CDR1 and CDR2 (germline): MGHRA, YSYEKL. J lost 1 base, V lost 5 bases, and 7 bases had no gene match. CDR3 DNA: TGCGCCAGCAGCGACCGGGGGAGGGGGAACACCGGGGAGCTGTTTTTT. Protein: CASSDRGRGNTGELFF.

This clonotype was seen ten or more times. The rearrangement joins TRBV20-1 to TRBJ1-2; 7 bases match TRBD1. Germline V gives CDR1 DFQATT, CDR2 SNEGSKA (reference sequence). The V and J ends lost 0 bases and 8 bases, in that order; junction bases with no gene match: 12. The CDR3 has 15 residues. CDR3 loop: CSARDRDSVTRGYTF. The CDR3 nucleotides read TGCAGTGCTAGAGACCGGGACAGCGTCACGCGGGGCTACACCTTC.

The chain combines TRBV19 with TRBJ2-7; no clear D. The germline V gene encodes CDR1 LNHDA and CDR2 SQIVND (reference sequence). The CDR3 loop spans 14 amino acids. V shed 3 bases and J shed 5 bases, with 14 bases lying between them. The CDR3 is CASSMGKSKDEQYF. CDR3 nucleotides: TGTGCCAGTAGTATGGGCAAATCAAAGGACGAGCAGTACTTC.

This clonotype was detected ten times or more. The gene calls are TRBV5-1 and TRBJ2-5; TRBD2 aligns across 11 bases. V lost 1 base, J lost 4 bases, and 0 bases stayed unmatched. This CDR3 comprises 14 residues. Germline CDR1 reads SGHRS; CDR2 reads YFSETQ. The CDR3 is CASSLTSGGETQYF. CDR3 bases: TGCGCCAGCAGCTTGACTAGCGGGGGAGAGACCCAGTACTTC.